The 27 T cell receptor beta chains below come from one sample, sequenced in a study of metastatic and nonmetastatic thyroid tumors (dated by TCRdb to the early 2020s). The library was generated by PCR. Sequencing took place on an Illumina HiSeq 4000. The public reads were run again by TCRdb, first through fastp at Q25 and then through MiXCR, and only productive beta chains were kept. Across this sample there are approximately 25,000 clones, with less than 15% seen only once. The top ten hold roughly 15% of the sample. No treatment had been received by any patient before thyroid surgery. The sequenced material came from blood. The receptors were sampled from a female donor with papillary thyroid cancer or a benign thyroid nodule (not recorded which). Some clones in this sample may be carry-over from other donors' samples.

In this sample, this clone turned up many times. J is TRBJ1-1 and V is TRBV11-2; 9 bases are shared with TRBD1. J lost 5 bases, V lost 1 base, and 2 bases had no gene match. CDR1 is SGHAT and CDR2 is FQNNGV in the germline V gene. The CDR3 extends over 14 amino acids. CDR3 residues: CASSLVGTGTEAFF. The CDR3 DNA sequence: TGTGCCAGCAGCTTAGTGGGGACAGGGACTGAAGCTTTCTTT.

This clone has at least ten counts. The chain couples TRBV28 to TRBJ1-4; D remains unclear. The germline CDR1 and CDR2 sequences are MDHEN and SYDVKM. Trimming cost V 5 bases and J 4 bases, with 11 bases left between them. The length of the CDR3 is 14 residues. The CDR3, as DNA: TGTGCCAGCAGTCTCCCACCCGGTAATGAAAAACTGTTTTTT. Amino acid sequence: CASSLPPGNEKLFF.

This clone was detected a few times. This sequence joins TRBV6-2 or TRBV6-3 and TRBJ2-3, with 10 positions matching TRBD2. The V gene end was trimmed by 5 bases and the J gene end by 2 bases; junction bases not matched to a gene: 1. The CDR3 is made up of 14 amino acids. CDR1 and CDR2 from the germline V gene are MNHEY and SVGEGT. For the CDR3, the DNA is TGTGCCAGCAGTAGCGGGAGGGCCACAGATACGCAGTATTTT. Its protein is CASSSGRATDTQYF.

This clone appeared a few times. The conserved phenylalanine or tryptophan normally closing the CDR3 is absent here, so this likely arose from a read error. This chain joins TRBV12-3 or TRBV12-4 and TRBJ1-2; D is unclear. The CDR3 has 15 amino acids. Here the CDR3 DNA reads TGTGCCAGAAGTTTTGGGGTAGTCCGCAACTATGGCTACACCTTA. Protein product: CARSFGVVRNYGYTL.

This clone has a count of ten or more. A much larger clonotype is one base distant, so this may be a read error. In the same sample, other DNA sequences code for this CDR3. The CDR3 protein is CASSTVPLNNYEQYF. CDR3 DNA: TGCGCCAGCAGCACTGTTCCCTTAAACAACTACGAGCAGTACTTC. This chain connects TRBV7-2 to TRBJ2-7; D is unresolved. The CDR3 covers 15 residues. The germline CDR1 and CDR2 sequences are SGHTA and FQGNSA.

This clone was picked up many times. J is TRBJ2-7 and V is TRBV4-1; no clear D gene. The CDR3 loop spans 14 amino acids. The germline CDR1 and CDR2 sequences are MGHRA and YSYEKL. V was trimmed by 0 bases and J by 3 bases, leaving 9 bases between them. CDR3 coding DNA: TGCGCCAGCAGCCAAGATACGAACTTCTACGAGCAGTACTTC. It translates to CASSQDTNFYEQYF.

This clone was seen at least ten times. The genes are TRBV19 and TRBJ2-3, with D unresolved. CDR1 is LNHDA and CDR2 is SQIVND in the germline V gene (reference sequence). V was shortened by 5 bases and J by 2 bases, with 5 bases between the two germline ends. This CDR3 spans 12 amino acids. CDR3 DNA: TGTGCCAGTAGTCCGCACACAGATACGCAGTATTTT. Translation: CASSPHTDTQYF. The whole variable domain, remainder taken from reference TRBV19 and TRBJ2-3, is DGGITQSPKYLFRKEGQNVTLSCEQNLNHDAMYWYRQDPGQGLRLIYYSQIVNDFQKGDIAEGYSVSREKKESFPLTVTSAQKNPTAFYLCASSPHTDTQYFGPGTRLTVL.

This clone was recorded at least ten times. The chain recombines TRBV29-1 with TRBJ2-7, with TRBD2 matching 9 bases. The CDR3 has 13 amino acids. CDR1 is SQVTM and CDR2 is ANQGSEA in the germline V gene. Trimming removed 4 bases from V and 5 bases from J; junction bases left unmatched: 6. The CDR3 sequence is CSVGRLAENEQYF. Written as DNA, the CDR3 is TGCAGCGTTGGCCGACTAGCGGAGAACGAGCAGTACTTC.

The V and J genes are TRBV28 and TRBJ1-2, with D perhaps matching TRBD1 (5 bases). The CDR3 has 13 residues. Germline assignment: CDR1 MDHEN and CDR2 SYDVKM. Trimming removed 6 bases at V and 5 bases at J, with 13 bases between. The CDR3 nucleotides are TGTGCCAGCAGGGATGGGGGACGATATGGCTACACCTTC. Residues: CASRDGGRYGYTF.

This clone was seen a few times. This chain links TRBV5-1 with TRBJ2-6; D might be TRBD1 (5 bases). V lost 0 bases and J 0 bases, leaving 10 bases between the germline ends. Germline CDR1 reads SGHRS; CDR2 reads YFSETQ. The length of the CDR3 is 17 residues. CDR3 in DNA: TGCGCCAGCAGCTTGGACGCCCAGGGCTCTGGGGCCAACGTCCTGACTTTC. Its protein product is CASSLDAQGSGANVLTF.

Comment on this clone: A read error may produce the germline difference seen at one junction end. The V and J genes are TRBV11-2 and TRBJ2-7; TRBD2 is a possible D gene (6 bases). The CDR3 length is 16 residues. Germline V gene sequence: CDR1 SGHAT, CDR2 FQNNGV. The CDR3 sequence is CASNLMATRGNYEQYF. CDR3 in DNA: TGTGCCAGCAACTTAATGGCGACTAGAGGAAACTACGAGCAGTACTTC. Full variable domain (rest looked up from reference TRBV11-2 and TRBJ2-7): EAGVAQSPRYKIIEKRQSVAFWCNPISGHATLYWYQQILGQGPKLLIQFQNNGVVDDSQLPKDRFSAERLKGVDSTLKIQPAKLEDSAVYLCASNLMATRGNYEQYFGPGTRLTVT.

This clone has a count of ten or more. V is TRBV19 and J is TRBJ1-1, with unresolved D. The CDR3 consists of 13 residues. Trimming cost V 5 bases and J 0 bases, with 7 bases left between them. The germline CDR1 and CDR2 sequences are LNHDA and SQIVND (reference sequence). CDR3 residues: CASSWQLNTEAFF. The CDR3 DNA sequence: TGTGCCAGTAGTTGGCAATTGAACACTGAAGCTTTCTTT.

This clone has just a few counts. This clone may be a read error of a much larger clone one base away. The chain carries TRBV5-5 and TRBJ1-2; 8 bases align to TRBD1. The CDR3 is made up of 14 amino acids. Germline V gives CDR1 SGHKS, CDR2 YYEKEE (reference sequence). In DNA form, the CDR3 reads TGTACCAGCAGCCAGGGGGCTCGGGACTATGGCTACACCTTC. This codes for CTSSQGARDYGYTF.

This clone was picked up many times. The genes are TRBV11-1 and TRBJ1-3; no clear D gene. Germline CDR1 SGHAT, CDR2 FQDESV (reference sequence). Trimming stripped 5 bases from V and 3 bases from J, with 2 bases between. This CDR3 is 11 amino acids long. CDR3 region: CASSNGNTIYF. In DNA form, the CDR3 reads TGTGCCAGCAGCAATGGAAACACCATATATTTT.

In this sample, this clone turned up many times. The chain combines TRBV18 with TRBJ2-1, with 9 bases fitting TRBD1. Germline CDR1 is KGHSH and CDR2 is LQKENI. The CDR3 is 16 amino acids. The V gene end was trimmed by 2 bases and the J gene end by 7 bases; junction bases not matched to a gene: 9. This CDR3 reads CASSPGPGQGRNEQFF. CDR3 in DNA: TGTGCCAGCTCACCAGGCCCGGGACAGGGTAGGAATGAGCAGTTCTTC.

This clone occurred many times. The chain recombines TRBV9 with TRBJ1-2; 8 nucleotides line up with TRBD1. CDR3 length: 14 residues. Trimming removed 3 bases from V and 5 bases from J; junction bases left unmatched: 6. Germline CDR1 reads SGDLS; CDR2 reads YYNGEE. The CDR3 sequence: CASSERTGWYGYTF. The CDR3 nucleotides read TGTGCCAGCAGCGAACGGACAGGGTGGTATGGCTACACCTTC. The variable domain in full, with the rest retrieved from reference TRBV9 and TRBJ1-2, is DSGVTQTPKHLITATGQRVTLRCSPRSGDLSVYWYQQSLDQGLQFLIQYYNGEERAKGNILERFSAQQFPDLHSELNLSSLELGDSALYFCASSERTGWYGYTFGSGTRLTVV.

The rearrangement links TRBV6-4 to TRBJ1-3; TRBD1 agrees at 7 bases. Trimming removed 8 bases from V and 3 bases from J; junction bases left unmatched: 7. The germline gives CDR1 MRHNA, CDR2 SNTAGT. The CDR3 runs to 14 residues. CDR3 sequence reads: CASRTGDGGNTIYF. The CDR3 DNA follows: TGTGCCAGCCGCACAGGGGACGGTGGAAACACCATATATTTT.

In this sample, this clone turned up many times. The chain is built from TRBV5-1 and TRBJ1-1; unclear D gene. The CDR3 sequence is 14 residues long. The V end lost 0 bases, the J end lost 1 base, and 7 bases lay between the germline ends. CDR1 SGHRS and CDR2 YFSETQ come from the germline V gene. The CDR3 protein is CASSLAAANTEAFF. In DNA, the CDR3 is TGCGCCAGCAGCTTGGCTGCGGCGAACACTGAAGCTTTCTTT.

This clone was seen ten or more times. The chain has TRBV7-9 and TRBJ1-2; D perhaps matches TRBD1 (6 bases). V lost 4 bases, J lost 2 bases, and 8 bases lay in between. Germline lookup yields CDR1 SEHNR and CDR2 FQNEAQ (reference sequence). This CDR3 has 13 amino acids. The CDR3, as DNA: TGTGCCAGCAGCTACGGACAGAACTATGGCTACACCTTC. Its protein is CASSYGQNYGYTF.

The chain joins TRBV12-3 or TRBV12-4 to TRBJ1-4; D call uncertain. V shed 6 bases and J shed 7 bases, with 12 bases lying between them. The CDR3 covers 13 residues. DNA for the CDR3: TGTGCCAGCAGCCGTCTTTGGGGTGAAAAACTGTTTTTT. Its translation: CASSRLWGEKLFF.

The sample holds many counts of this clone. V and J are TRBV6-5 and TRBJ2-7, with 9 bases matching TRBD1. Looked up from germline, CDR1 is MNHEY and CDR2 is SVGAGI. The CDR3 sequence is 16 residues long. V was pared by 1 base and J by 0 bases, with 4 bases of the junction left unmatched. Written as DNA, the CDR3 is TGTGCCAGCAGTTACTGGACAGGGGTGAGCTCCTACGAGCAGTACTTC. It codes for CASSYWTGVSSYEQYF.

The sample holds many counts of this clone. V and J are TRBV9 and TRBJ2-2, with D perhaps TRBD2 (5 bases). Germline V lookup: CDR1 SGDLS, CDR2 YYNGEE. V was cut by 0 bases and J by 6 bases, with 15 bases left in between. CDR3 length: 16 amino acids. The CDR3 region has the DNA TGTGCCAGCAGCGTAGCTTTTTCTTTGGAGGCCGGGGAGCTGTTTTTT. This codes for CASSVAFSLEAGELFF. Combining the CDR3 with reference TRBV9 and TRBJ2-2 gives the whole variable domain DSGVTQTPKHLITATGQRVTLRCSPRSGDLSVYWYQQSLDQGLQFLIQYYNGEERAKGNILERFSAQQFPDLHSELNLSSLELGDSALYFCASSVAFSLEAGELFFGEGSRLTVL.

The chain employs TRBV6-5 and TRBJ2-2; no definite D call. There are 14 residues in the CDR3. V lost 5 bases and J lost 5, with 12 bases in between. Germline-derived CDR1 and CDR2 are MNHEY and SVGAGI. CDR3 protein: CASSTLWGTGELFF. The CDR3 DNA reads TGTGCCAGCAGTACTCTTTGGGGTACCGGGGAGCTGTTTTTT.

This chain links TRBV20-1 with TRBJ2-3, with 12 nucleotides matching TRBD2. The junction had 14 bases not matched to a gene; V was cut back by 6 bases and J by 1 base. The CDR3 extends over 18 amino acids. CDR1 DFQATT and CDR2 SNEGSKA come from the germline V gene (reference sequence). The CDR3 spells CSAFGGLAGREGTDTQYF. The CDR3 nucleotides are TGCAGTGCGTTTGGTGGACTAGCGGGAAGAGAGGGCACAGATACGCAGTATTTT.

This clone was seen many times. This chain's CDR3 is CASSYRWGHEGTNYGYTF. The DNA of the CDR3 is TGTGCCAGCAGTTACCGGTGGGGACACGAAGGAACTAACTATGGCTACACCTTC. The V and J genes are TRBV6-2 or TRBV6-3 and TRBJ1-2; possible D gene TRBD1, 6 bases. The CDR3 contains 18 residues. The ends were cut back, 2 bases at V and 0 bases at J, with 19 bases in the middle. In germline, CDR1 is MNHEY, CDR2 SVGEGT.

This clone was counted at least ten times. This sample also contains other DNA sequences that code for the same CDR3. CDR3 nucleotide sequence: TGTGCCAGCAGCCTGGGTAGAGGGGGGGGCTTCACCGGGGAGCTGTTTTTT. Translation gives CASSLGRGGGFTGELFF. The chain employs TRBV11-2 and TRBJ2-2, with D maybe TRBD2 (7 bases). Looked up from germline, CDR1 is SGHAT and CDR2 is FQNNGV. The length of the CDR3 is 17 residues. V lost 5 bases and J lost 4, with 20 bases in between.

This clone is classed as medium-sized. In nucleotides, the CDR3 is TGTGCCAGCAGTTACTCTTCGGGAGGGCCTTATGAGCAGTTCTTC. It translates to CASSYSSGGPYEQFF. The V gene is TRBV6-5, the J gene TRBJ2-1, with 8 bases matching TRBD2. Germline CDR1 and CDR2: MNHEY and SVGAGI. The ends lost 0 bases at V and 8 bases at J; junction bases unmatched: 6. CDR3 length: 15 residues.